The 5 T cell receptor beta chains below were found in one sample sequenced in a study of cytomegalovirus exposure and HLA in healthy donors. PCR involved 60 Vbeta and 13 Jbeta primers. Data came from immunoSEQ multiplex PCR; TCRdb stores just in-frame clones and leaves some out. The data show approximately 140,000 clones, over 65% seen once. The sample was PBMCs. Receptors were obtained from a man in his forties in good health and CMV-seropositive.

The CDR3 spells CASSEDRAGGGEQYF. DNA for the CDR3: TGTGCCAGCAGTGAAGACCGAGCGGGAGGGGGCGAGCAGTACTTC. The chain combines TRBV2 with TRBJ2-7; 10 bases are a match to TRBD2. The V segment lost 1 base and the J segment 6 bases; nucleotides outside the gene matches: 6. Looked up from germline, CDR1 is SNHLY and CDR2 is FYNNEI. There are 15 residues in the CDR3.

The CDR3 bases are TGTGCCAGCAGCTCCCCCCGGTTTGACAGGGGTAACTATGGCTACACCTTC. Protein: CASSSPRFDRGNYGYTF. The V and J genes are TRBV7-9 and TRBJ1-2; 8 bases align to TRBD1. The V and J ends lost 4 bases and 1 base, in that order; junction bases with no gene match: 11. Germline-derived CDR1 and CDR2 are SEHNR and FQNEAQ (reference sequence). The CDR3 has 17 residues.

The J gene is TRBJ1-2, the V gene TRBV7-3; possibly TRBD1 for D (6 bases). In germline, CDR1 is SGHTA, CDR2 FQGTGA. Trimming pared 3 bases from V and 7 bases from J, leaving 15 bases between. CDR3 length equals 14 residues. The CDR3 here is CASSFYGGAGGYTF. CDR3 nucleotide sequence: TGTGCCAGCAGCTTTTATGGGGGGGCAGGTGGCTACACCTTC.

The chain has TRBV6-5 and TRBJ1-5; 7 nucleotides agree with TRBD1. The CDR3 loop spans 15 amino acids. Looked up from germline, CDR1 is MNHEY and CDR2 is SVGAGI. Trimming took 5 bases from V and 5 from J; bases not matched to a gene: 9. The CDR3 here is CASSTETGSYQPQHF. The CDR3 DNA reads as TGTGCCAGCAGTACCGAGACAGGGTCGTATCAGCCCCAGCATTTT.

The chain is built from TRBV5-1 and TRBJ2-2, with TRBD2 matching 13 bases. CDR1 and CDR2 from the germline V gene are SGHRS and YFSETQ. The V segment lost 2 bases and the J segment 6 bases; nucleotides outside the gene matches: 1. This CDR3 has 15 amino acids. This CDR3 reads CASSLLAGGPGELFF. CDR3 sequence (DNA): TGCGCCAGCAGCTTACTAGCGGGAGGGCCCGGGGAGCTGTTTTTT.